A single sample gave rise to the 27 T cell receptor beta chains below, sequenced in a study of blood T cell repertoires in COVID-19. Here immunoSEQ multiplex PCR was the method, and the copy in TCRdb shows in-frame clones only, minus some. This sample carries more than 130,000 clones, 84% of them seen once, and the ten largest clones take around 6.8%. Material: peripheral blood. These receptors all come from a human donor in a cohort sampled during active COVID-19.

The chain is built from TRBV3-1 (or the pseudogene TRBV3-2) and TRBJ2-5; 10 bases are a match to TRBD1. Germline-derived CDR1 and CDR2 are LGHDT and YNNKEL (reference sequence). CDR3 length: 20 residues. Unmatched junction bases numbered 16, after V lost 1 base and J lost 2 bases. CDR3 DNA: TGTGCCAGCAGCCAAGTATATGGGAGACAGGGGGCATTAGGACAAGAGACCCAGTACTTC. Translated: CASSQVYGRQGALGQETQYF.

This sequence joins TRBV5-4 and TRBJ2-5, with unresolved D. CDR1 is SGHNT and CDR2 is YYREEE in the germline V gene (reference sequence). CDR3 size: 13 residues. V was clipped by 4 bases and J by 1 base, with 8 bases between them. The CDR3 protein is CASSRSFQETQYF. Here the CDR3 DNA reads TGTGCCAGCAGCCGGAGTTTCCAAGAGACCCAGTACTTC.

The chain employs TRBV3-1 (or the pseudogene TRBV3-2) and TRBJ1-3; perhaps TRBD1 as D (5 bases). The germline V gene encodes CDR1 LGHDT and CDR2 YNNKEL (reference sequence). The CDR3 has 13 residues. Trimming took 5 bases from V and 2 from J, leaving 7 bases between them. The CDR3 sequence is CASSATAGNTIYF. The CDR3 nucleotides read TGTGCCAGCAGCGCGACAGCTGGAAACACCATATATTTT.

CDR3 loop: CASSYRGSETQYF. The CDR3 DNA is TGTGCCAGCAGTTACAGGGGGTCAGAGACCCAGTACTTC. The gene calls are TRBV7-2 and TRBJ2-5; 8 bases are a match to TRBD1. The V gene end was trimmed by 6 bases and the J gene end by 4 bases; junction bases not matched to a gene: 4. CDR3 length: 13 residues. CDR1 SGHTA and CDR2 FQGNSA come from the germline V gene.

This clone was observed a single time. The chain employs TRBV4-1 and TRBJ2-7, with 9 bases fitting TRBD1. Germline lookup yields CDR1 MGHRA and CDR2 YSYEKL. The CDR3 has 14 residues. The V gene end was trimmed by 2 bases and the J gene end by 2 bases; junction bases not matched to a gene: 1. The CDR3 coding sequence is TGCGCCAGCAGCCAACGGACAGGGGCCTACGAGCAGTACTTC. Translation gives CASSQRTGAYEQYF.

In the case of this clone: Other DNA sequences in this specimen translate into the identical CDR3. The chain couples TRBV5-1 to TRBJ2-3, with 13 bases identical to TRBD2. CDR1 and CDR2 (germline): SGHRS, YFSETQ. Trimming cost V 4 bases and J 2 bases; bases outside gene matches: 4. The CDR3 length is 16 residues. CDR3 sequence (DNA): TGCGCCAGCAGCCCGGGACTAGCGGGGTACACAGATACGCAGTATTTT. It translates to CASSPGLAGYTDTQYF.

The V gene is TRBV5-6, the J gene TRBJ1-4; tentatively, D is TRBD1 (5 bases). The V gene lost 4 bases and the J gene lost 4 bases, with 17 bases spanning the gap. Germline CDR1 and CDR2: SGHDT and YYEEEE. This CDR3 has 16 residues. The CDR3: CASSRALGRGNEKLFF. The CDR3 DNA reads as TGTGCCAGCAGCCGCGCACTAGGGAGGGGTAATGAAAAACTGTTTTTT.

The chain couples TRBV2 to TRBJ1-2; D is possibly TRBD1 (6 bases). Germline CDR1 is SNHLY and CDR2 is FYNNEI. Trimming shortened V by 6 bases and J by 8 bases, and 16 bases separated the two germline ends. This CDR3 is built from 13 residues. CDR3 sequence reads: CASSPGTNSGYTF. For the CDR3, the DNA is TGTGCCAGCAGCCCCGGGACAAACAGCGGCTACACCTTC.

The chain is built from TRBV6-2 or TRBV6-3 and TRBJ1-6; 7 bases line up with TRBD1. CDR1 is MNHEY and CDR2 is SVGEGT in the germline V gene. Trimming took 4 bases from V and 1 from J; bases not matched to a gene: 13. CDR3 size: 19 residues. CDR3 amino acids: CASSSRQGVLFSYNSPLHF. The CDR3 DNA is TGTGCCAGCAGTTCCCGACAGGGAGTTCTTTTTTCCTATAATTCACCCCTCCACTTT.

This chain uses TRBV20-1 with TRBJ2-5, with D maybe TRBD2 (6 bases). V lost 3 bases and J lost 5, with 16 bases in between. In germline, CDR1 is DFQATT, CDR2 SNEGSKA (reference sequence). The CDR3 totals 14 residues. The CDR3 coding sequence is TGCAGTGCTAGTTTGGGGGGAGACGGGGAGACCCAGTACTTC. Translation: CSASLGGDGETQYF.

V gene TRBV18 combines with J gene TRBJ1-2; possibly TRBD1 for D (6 bases). V was cut by 4 bases and J by 8 bases, with 17 bases left in between. The CDR3 extends over 14 amino acids. Germline loops: CDR1 KGHSH, CDR2 LQKENI. The CDR3: CASSLENRAWGYTF. The CDR3 DNA follows: TGTGCCAGCTCACTTGAGAACAGGGCTTGGGGCTACACCTTC.

The chain employs TRBV5-6 and TRBJ2-5; D remains ambiguous. Trimming stripped 2 bases from V and 1 base from J, with 6 bases between. The germline V gene encodes CDR1 SGHDT and CDR2 YYEEEE. The length of the CDR3 is 13 residues. DNA for the CDR3: TGTGCCAGCAGCTTTCCCCGCCAAGAGACCCAGTACTTC. Translated: CASSFPRQETQYF.

The chain joins TRBV4-3 to TRBJ2-7; a weak D match, TRBD1 (5 bases). The germline gives CDR1 LGHNA, CDR2 YSLEER. Trimming shortened V by 1 base and J by 3 bases, and 16 bases separated the two germline ends. CDR3 size: 16 residues. As DNA, the CDR3 is TGCGCCAGCAGCCAAGTGGCAGGGTCCGGTATCTACGAGCAGTACTTC. It specifies CASSQVAGSGIYEQYF.

The J gene is TRBJ1-2, the V gene TRBV19; TRBD1 aligns across 10 bases. From germline, CDR1 is LNHDA and CDR2 SQIVND (reference sequence). Unmatched junction bases numbered 12, after V lost 7 bases and J lost 7 bases. The CDR3 runs to 15 residues. CDR3 bases: TGTGCCAGTATCGGTCGACAGGGGGCGCTTCTTGGCTACACCTTC. It codes for CASIGRQGALLGYTF.

This clone was detected only a few times. V gene TRBV6-2 or TRBV6-3 combines with J gene TRBJ2-3, with 9 bases that match TRBD2. J was trimmed by 0 bases and V by 3 bases; bases with no gene match: 1. The CDR3 covers 15 residues. Germline CDR1 reads MNHEY; CDR2 reads SVGEGT. The CDR3 is CASSYSGGSTDTQYF. The CDR3 region has the DNA TGTGCCAGCAGTTATAGCGGGGGAAGCACAGATACGCAGTATTTT.

The chain uses TRBV5-8 and TRBJ2-7; possible D gene TRBD1, 5 bases. The CDR3 loop spans 11 amino acids. Germline V lookup: CDR1 SGHTS, CDR2 YDEGEE. Trimming took 4 bases from V and 12 from J, leaving 14 bases between them. CDR3 nucleotide sequence: TGTGCCAGCAGCCGAATGACAGCCGGGTACTTC. This sequence encodes CASSRMTAGYF. Variable domain in full (rest from reference TRBV5-8 and TRBJ2-7): EAGVTQSPTHLIKTRGQQATLRCSPISGHTSVYWYQQALGLGLQFLLWYDEGEERNRGNFPPRFSGRQFPNYSSELNVNALELEDSALYLCASSRMTAGYFGPGTRLTVT.

This clone was counted only a few times. The chain recombines TRBV6-6 with TRBJ1-1; D is possibly TRBD1 (6 bases). Germline V gene sequence: CDR1 MNHNY, CDR2 SVGAGI (reference sequence). CDR3 length: 12 amino acids. V was shortened by 8 bases and J by 7 bases, with 14 bases between the two germline ends. CDR3: CASGRTDFEAFF. CDR3 DNA: TGTGCCAGCGGACGGACAGATTTTGAAGCTTTCTTT.

This clone was picked up a small number of times. The rearrangement joins TRBV2 to TRBJ2-2; possibly TRBD1 for D (5 bases). Germline assignment: CDR1 SNHLY and CDR2 FYNNEI. The CDR3 covers 15 residues. The ends were cut back, 1 base at V and 3 bases at J, with 9 bases in the middle. CDR3: CASSEVGRDTGELFF. The CDR3 DNA reads as TGTGCCAGCAGTGAAGTGGGCAGGGACACCGGGGAGCTGTTTTTT.

This clone has only one observation. V is TRBV28 and J is TRBJ2-7, with 10 bases matching TRBD2. Unmatched junction bases numbered 5, after V lost 6 bases and J lost 3 bases. The CDR3 has 14 residues. The germline V gene encodes CDR1 MDHEN and CDR2 SYDVKM. CDR3 in DNA: TGTGCCAGCAGATCTAGCGGGGGCCTCTACGAGCAGTACTTC. This sequence encodes CASRSSGGLYEQYF.

This chain uses TRBV13 with TRBJ1-2; 11 bases are a match to TRBD1. Germline CDR1 PRHDT, CDR2 FYEKMQ (reference sequence). V dropped 4 bases and J dropped 2; count of bases not matched to a gene: 6. The CDR3 spans 16 residues. The CDR3 region has the DNA TGTGCCAGCAGCTCCAAAGGGACAGGGGGAAACTATGGCTACACCTTC. It specifies CASSSKGTGGNYGYTF.

The J gene is TRBJ2-7, the V gene TRBV5-8; possibly TRBD2 for D (6 bases). The CDR3 consists of 16 residues. Per germline, CDR1 SGHTS and CDR2 YDEGEE. V was shortened by 4 bases and J by 6 bases, with 23 bases between the two germline ends. The CDR3 spells CASSPRVGGSNGEQYF. CDR3 bases: TGTGCCAGCAGCCCTAGGGTAGGAGGGTCTAATGGCGAGCAGTACTTC. The variable domain in full, completed from reference TRBV5-8 and TRBJ2-7, reads EAGVTQSPTHLIKTRGQQATLRCSPISGHTSVYWYQQALGLGLQFLLWYDEGEERNRGNFPPRFSGRQFPNYSSELNVNALELEDSALYLCASSPRVGGSNGEQYFGPGTRLTVT.

The chain joins TRBV6-5 to TRBJ2-7; TRBD1 is a possible D gene (6 bases). Germline V lookup: CDR1 MNHEY, CDR2 SVGAGI. The CDR3 spans 15 residues. V was shortened by 2 bases and J by 1 base, with 12 bases between the two germline ends. CDR3 sequence (DNA): TGTGCCAGCAGTTACATTACAGGGTATTCCTACGAGCAGTACTTC. Amino acids: CASSYITGYSYEQYF.

The chain couples TRBV5-1 to TRBJ2-7, with D tentatively TRBD1 (5 bases). The germline V gene has CDR1 SGHRS and CDR2 YFSETQ. The CDR3 extends over 15 amino acids. Trimming pared 0 bases from V and 5 bases from J, leaving 15 bases between. The CDR3 coding sequence is TGCGCCAGCAGCTTGGATTCCCAGGGTCTCAACGAGCAGTACTTC. Protein: CASSLDSQGLNEQYF.

The rearrangement links TRBV6-6 to TRBJ2-7; 9 bases are shared with TRBD1. CDR1 and CDR2 (germline): MNHNY, SVGAGI (reference sequence). This CDR3 comprises 14 residues. V gave up 7 bases and J gave up 6 bases; unmatched junction bases: 10. The chain's CDR3 is CASTSTGGASEQYF. The DNA of the CDR3 is TGTGCCAGCACCTCAACAGGGGGCGCCTCCGAGCAGTACTTC.

This clone was observed a handful of times. CDR3 in amino acids: CASSLWQSGYEQYF. DNA for the CDR3: TGTGCCAGCAGCTTATGGCAGTCTGGCTACGAGCAGTACTTC. The rearrangement uses TRBV7-9 and TRBJ2-7; D not resolved. The CDR3 loop spans 14 amino acids. V was cut by 2 bases and J by 3 bases, with 11 bases left in between. Germline assignment: CDR1 SEHNR and CDR2 FQNEAQ (reference sequence).

The V call is TRBV5-5, the J call TRBJ2-7; D might be TRBD1 (6 bases). Germline CDR1 is SGHKS and CDR2 is YYEKEE (reference sequence). The CDR3 contains 13 residues. Trimming took off 4 bases at V and 3 bases at J, with 11 bases between the two ends. The CDR3, as DNA: TGTGCCAGCAGCGCGGACAGAATCTACGAGCAGTACTTC. Translation gives CASSADRIYEQYF.

The rearrangement uses TRBV5-1 and TRBJ2-7; D is possibly TRBD1 (5 bases). V lost 2 bases, J lost 0 bases, and 18 bases lay in between. Germline CDR1 SGHRS, CDR2 YFSETQ. The CDR3 covers 17 residues. The CDR3 region has the DNA TGCGCCAGCAGCTTACAGGTCGAATTCGCCTCCTCCTACGAGCAGTACTTC. Translated: CASSLQVEFASSYEQYF.